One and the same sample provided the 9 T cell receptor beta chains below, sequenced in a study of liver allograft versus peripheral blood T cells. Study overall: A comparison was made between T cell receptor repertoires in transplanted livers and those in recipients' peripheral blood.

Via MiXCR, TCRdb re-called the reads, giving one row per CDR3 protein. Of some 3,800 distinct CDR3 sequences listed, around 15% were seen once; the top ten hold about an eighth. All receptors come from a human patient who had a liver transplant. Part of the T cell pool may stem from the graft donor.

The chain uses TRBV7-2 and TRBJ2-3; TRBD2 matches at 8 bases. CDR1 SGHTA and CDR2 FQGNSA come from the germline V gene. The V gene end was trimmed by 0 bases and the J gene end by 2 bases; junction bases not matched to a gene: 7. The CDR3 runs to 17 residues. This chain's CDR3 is CASSLAGGGETTDTQYF. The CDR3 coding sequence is TGTGCCAGCAGCTTAGCCGGGGGGGGGGAGACCACAGATACGCAGTATTTT.

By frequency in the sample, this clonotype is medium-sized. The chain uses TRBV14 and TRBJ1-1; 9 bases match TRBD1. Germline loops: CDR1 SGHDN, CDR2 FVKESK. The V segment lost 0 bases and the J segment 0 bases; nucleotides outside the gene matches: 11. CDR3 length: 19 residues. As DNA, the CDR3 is TGTGCCAGCAGCCAAGATATGAGACAGGGGGGACGAATGAACACTGAAGCTTTCTTT. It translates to CASSQDMRQGGRMNTEAFF.

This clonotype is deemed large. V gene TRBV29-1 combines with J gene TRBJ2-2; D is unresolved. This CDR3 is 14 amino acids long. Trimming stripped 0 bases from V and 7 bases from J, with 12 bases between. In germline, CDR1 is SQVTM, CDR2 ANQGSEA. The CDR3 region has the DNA TGCAGCGTTGAAGATAGCTGGGGAAACGGGGAGCTGTTTTTT. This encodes CSVEDSWGNGELFF.

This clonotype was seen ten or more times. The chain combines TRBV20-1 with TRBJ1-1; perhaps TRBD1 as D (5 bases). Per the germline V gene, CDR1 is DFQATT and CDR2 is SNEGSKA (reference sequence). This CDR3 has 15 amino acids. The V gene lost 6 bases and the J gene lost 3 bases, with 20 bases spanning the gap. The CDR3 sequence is CSAAGQGGWYTEAFF. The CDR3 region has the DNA TGCAGTGCAGCGGGTCAGGGAGGGTGGTACACTGAAGCTTTCTTT.

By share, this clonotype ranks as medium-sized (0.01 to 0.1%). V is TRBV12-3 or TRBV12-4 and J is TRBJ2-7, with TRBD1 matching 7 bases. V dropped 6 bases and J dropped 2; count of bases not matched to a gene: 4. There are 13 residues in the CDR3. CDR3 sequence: CASSPQGAYEQYF. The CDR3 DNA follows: TGTGCCAGCAGCCCTCAGGGGGCCTACGAGCAGTACTTC.

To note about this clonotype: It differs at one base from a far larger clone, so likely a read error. The chain's CDR3 is CAISYSGSYGYTF. CDR3 coding DNA: TGTGCCATCAGTTACTCCGGGAGTTATGGCTACACCTTC. The genes are TRBV6-1 and TRBJ1-2; the D is unclear. CDR3 length: 13 residues. Germline-derived CDR1 and CDR2 are MNHNS and SASEGT.

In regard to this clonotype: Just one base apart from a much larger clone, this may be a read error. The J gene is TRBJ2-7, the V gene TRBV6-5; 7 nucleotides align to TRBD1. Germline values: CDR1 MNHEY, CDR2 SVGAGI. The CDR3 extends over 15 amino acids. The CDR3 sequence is CVSSEEWTGQYEQYF. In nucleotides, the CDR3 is TGTGTCAGCAGTGAAGAATGGACAGGCCAGTACGAGCAGTACTTC.

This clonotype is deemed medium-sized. This CDR3 reads CASSLLRTQKVEAFF. CDR3 nucleotide sequence: TGTGCCAGCAGTTTACTGCGCACGCAAAAGGTTGAAGCTTTCTTT. J is TRBJ1-1 and V is TRBV27; no clear D. V was trimmed by 2 bases and J by 7 bases, leaving 17 bases between them. The CDR3 has 15 residues. Germline V gene sequence: CDR1 MNHEY, CDR2 SMNVEV (reference sequence).

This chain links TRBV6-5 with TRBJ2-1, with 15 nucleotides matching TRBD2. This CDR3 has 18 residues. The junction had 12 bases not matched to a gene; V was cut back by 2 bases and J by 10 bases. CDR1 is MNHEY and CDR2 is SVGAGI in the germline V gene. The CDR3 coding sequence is TGTGCCAGCAGTTACCCTCGGACTAGCGGGAGGGCCTTGGGGGAGCAGTTCTTC. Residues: CASSYPRTSGRALGEQFF.